This T cell receptor beta chain was found in a study of blood T cell repertoires in COVID-19 (dated by TCRdb to about 2020). For the study in its entirety: Samples covering the acute and convalescent phases of COVID-19 were provided by collaborators in the United States, Italy and Spain. Subjects who had been exposed to COVID-19, were actively infected with it, or had recovered from it provided the deeply sampled blood TCRbeta repertoires that made up the dataset. The material from the prospective study consisted of cDNA or gDNA derived from T cells, B-cell-depleted T cells, or PBMCs. The samples were drawn from the first 160 participants of the ongoing ImmuneRACE study and from over a thousand subjects provided by 6 global collaborators. Where HLA class I and class II types were available, the types were taken from metadata supplied by the sample provider, not from assay-based typing. A freely available public database, intended as a resource for researchers studying the immune response to SARS-CoV-2, is where the repertoires were released. A de-identified subject ID, COVID-19 status, age in years and sex were almost always included in the sample metadata.

Comments on this clone: It has no known antigen specificity. The record has no base qualities; no much larger clone is one base away.

What the study reported, not specific to this receptor: How much clinical and demographic metadata was included differed by source and by participant, and the metadata was provided uncurated.

The immunoSEQ Assay, a bias-controlled multiplex PCR, was used to amplify TCRbeta CDR3 regions from genomic DNA. Regarding the original processing steps: The number of nucleated cells in each sample was estimated from the amplification of reference gene primers within the assay. To quantify the absolute abundance of each unique TCRbeta CDR3 rearrangement, sequence reads were collapsed and filtered. For each sample, productive Simpson clonality was calculated by taking the square root of Simpson's diversity index across productive rearrangements. TCRdb stores this immuneACCESS table with in-frame sequences only. Part of the clones is absent; in the studies checked, under half of the shortfall reflects unresolved V genes, and no reason is known for the rest. Clone size and V and J calls were adopted from that table, with D and trimming inferred from the DNA. The sample profile shows about 170,000 clones; 84% of them were found once. Roughly 2.5% of the sample is held by the ten biggest clonotypes.

Relative to germline, V is missing 8 bases and J is missing 7 bases, with 6 bases of the junction outside any gene match. Its CDR3 holds 15 amino acids, cysteine through phenylalanine. Solely the CDR3 DNA is kept, with 45 bases framed from the first base. The germline V gene encodes CDR1 MGHRA and CDR2 YSYEKL. One collaborating source in Seattle enrolled patients while the patients were actively infected and followed the patients over time throughout the course of disease. Collaborating institutions collected whole blood in K2EDTA tubes following their own protocols. Collaborator samples were shipped for TCRbeta analysis as frozen whole blood, isolated PBMCs, or DNA extracted from either sample type.

The chain joins TRBV4-1 to TRBJ2-2; 14 middle bases align to TRBD2. The TCR sequence derives from a woman of 80 years or more with COVID-19, enrolled during active disease. Sequenced input: peripheral blood. The bases read TGCGCCAGCGGGACTAGCGGGAGTTTGGGCGGGGAGCTGTTTTTT. Its protein product is CASGTSGSLGGELFF.